This T cell receptor beta chain was documented in a study of blood T cell repertoires in COVID-19. The overall study: Italy, Spain and the United States were the sources of the convalescent and acute COVID-19 samples.

Generated by immunoSEQ multiplex PCR, the TCRdb table keeps only in-frame clones and is missing some. The sample lists under 350,000 clones, around nine tenths seen once, with 1.7% in the top ten. Germline trimming cut 2 bases from V and 1 base from J; bases unmatched to any gene: 10. The CDR3 is 18 residues long. CDR1 and CDR2 (germline): LNHDA, SQIVND (reference sequence). Adults between roughly 18 and 95 years of age took part from about two dozen US areas. Clinical history as reported by participants underpinned cohort assignment. For recovered donors of Cohort 3, there were two negative PCRs, clearance, or symptom resolution.

The sequence was collected from a middle-aged woman who had recovered from COVID-19. Sequencing input: PBMCs or T cells enriched from blood (not recorded which). The V gene is TRBV19, the J gene TRBJ1-3; 8 bases agree with TRBD1. CDR3 in DNA: TGTGCCAGTAGTATATTTCGTCGGAGACAGGGGTCTGGAAACACCATATATTTT. Translated, it gives CASSIFRRRQGSGNTIYF.